This entry lists 22 T cell receptor beta chains sequenced from one sample in a study of T cells in Graves' hyperthyroidism and ophthalmopathy. Amplification of TCR beta CDR3 regions used RNA as the template. TCR CDR3 regions were first amplified by RT-PCR with HTBI primers. TCRdb recomputed calls from the multiplex PCR reads with MiXCR, one row per CDR3 protein. The sample holds about 640,000 distinct CDR3 sequences; around 20% are singletons and the top ten take under 35%. What was sequenced was blood. The receptor set was obtained from a man aged 25-40 years with Graves' ophthalmopathy.

J is TRBJ2-3 and V is TRBV19; D is uncertain. The germline gives CDR1 LNHDA, CDR2 SQIVND (reference sequence). The CDR3 contains 16 residues. With 1 base removed from V and 6 bases from J, the gap between germline ends came to 17 bases. The CDR3 DNA is TGTGCCAGTAGTATAGCGCAGGATTACGTACTGGATACGCAGTATTTT. It encodes CASSIAQDYVLDTQYF.

This clonotype was seen at least ten times. V and J are TRBV28 and TRBJ1-1; D unclear. CDR1 and CDR2 from the germline V gene are MDHEN and SYDVKM. This CDR3 has 15 amino acids. Deletions cut 0 bases from V and 0 bases from J, with 8 bases between. CDR3 sequence: CASSLWDGMNTEAFF. CDR3 coding DNA: TGTGCCAGCAGTTTATGGGACGGAATGAACACTGAAGCTTTCTTT.

Turning to this clonotype: Being one base from a much bigger clone, this may be a read error. This sequence joins TRBV7-8 and TRBJ1-1; D ambiguous. The CDR3 sequence is 13 residues long. The germline V gene encodes CDR1 SGHVS and CDR2 FQNEAQ. The CDR3 bases are TGTGCCAGCACCGAGTACGGCTACACTGAAGCTCTCTTT. Protein: CASTEYGYTEALF.

The genes are TRBV20-1 and TRBJ2-6, with D possibly matching TRBD2 (5 bases). The CDR3 consists of 15 residues. The V gene lost 5 bases and the J gene lost 2 bases, with 13 bases spanning the gap. Germline CDR1 and CDR2: DFQATT and SNEGSKA (reference sequence). This CDR3 reads CSASEGSTGANVLTF. The CDR3 DNA reads as TGCAGTGCTTCAGAGGGCTCGACTGGGGCCAACGTCCTGACTTTC.

The V call is TRBV4-1, the J call TRBJ1-5, with 9 bases aligning to TRBD1. The CDR3 runs 14 residues. V lost 3 bases to trimming and J lost 9 bases; unmatched junction nucleotides: 6. Germline lookup yields CDR1 MGHRA and CDR2 YSYEKL. CDR3 sequence reads: CASSQNRGQGPQHF. The CDR3 bases are TGCGCCAGCAGCCAGAACAGGGGGCAGGGGCCCCAGCATTTT.

A remark on this clonotype: It may be a read error: a sequence one base away is much more abundant. The chain is built from TRBV6-1 and TRBJ1-2; 8 positions match TRBD1. Germline CDR1 and CDR2: MNHNS and SASEGT. The CDR3 has 15 amino acids. After removal of 4 bases from V and 6 bases from J, the junction contained 10 bases not matched to a gene. CDR3 sequence: CASSGTGIGMHGYTF. CDR3 DNA sequence: TGTGCCAGCAGTGGGACAGGGATCGGAATGCATGGCTACACCTTC.

This clonotype was detected a few times. The chain has TRBV20-1 and TRBJ2-1, with a tentative D call TRBD2 (5 bases). This CDR3 spans 14 amino acids. In germline, CDR1 is DFQATT, CDR2 SNEGSKA (reference sequence). The V gene lost 5 bases and the J gene lost 0 bases, with 11 bases spanning the gap. In DNA, the CDR3 is TGCAGTGCTCCAGCGGTTAGCTCCTACAATGAGCAGTTCTTC. Translating it yields CSAPAVSSYNEQFF.

The V and J genes are TRBV5-6 and TRBJ1-4, with 8 bases aligning to TRBD1. This CDR3 comprises 14 residues. Trimming cost V 3 bases and J 7 bases; bases outside gene matches: 5. Germline CDR1 SGHDT, CDR2 YYEEEE. CDR3 region: CASSSGGRREKLFF. In DNA form, the CDR3 reads TGTGCCAGCAGCTCAGGGGGCAGGCGTGAAAAACTGTTTTTT.

The chain carries TRBV3-1 and TRBJ1-4, with 8 nucleotides matching TRBD1. The J segment lost 4 bases and the V segment lost 6 bases, leaving 7 bases of the junction unmatched. This CDR3 comprises 15 residues. In germline, CDR1 is LGHDT, CDR2 YNNKEL (reference sequence). The DNA for the CDR3 is TGTGCCAGCAGTCGACAGGGGAGGAATAATGAAAAACTGTTTTTT. This gives the protein CASSRQGRNNEKLFF.

The chain uses TRBV29-1 and TRBJ1-2; D perhaps matches TRBD1 (6 bases). Trimming removed 5 bases from V and 1 base from J, with 14 bases in between. In germline, CDR1 is SQVTM, CDR2 ANQGSEA. CDR3 length equals 14 residues. Here the CDR3 reads CSVSARGGNYGYTF. In DNA form, the CDR3 reads TGCAGCGTTTCCGCCAGGGGCGGTAACTATGGCTACACCTTC.

This clonotype was recorded a few times. The chain couples TRBV7-2 to TRBJ2-2; the D is unclear. CDR1 and CDR2 (germline): SGHTA, FQGNSA. The CDR3 contains 12 residues. V was cut by 5 bases and J by 9 bases, with 10 bases left in between. CDR3 DNA: TGTGCCAGCAGCCCCCAAAGTTGGGAGCTGTTTTTT. Protein: CASSPQSWELFF.

This CDR3 reads CASSLRGVLSEAFF. CDR3 bases: TGTGCCAGCAGCCTGCGCGGGGTTCTCTCTGAAGCTTTCTTT. The chain employs TRBV6-2 or TRBV6-3 and TRBJ1-1, with no clear D. The ends were cut back, 6 bases at V and 6 bases at J, with 17 bases in the middle. The CDR3 covers 14 residues. Per the germline V gene, CDR1 is MNHEY and CDR2 is SVGEGT.

The gene calls are TRBV12-3 or TRBV12-4 and TRBJ2-2; 9 bases agree with TRBD1. The CDR3 is made up of 15 amino acids. V was clipped by 8 bases and J by 4 bases; unmatched bases: 8. This CDR3 reads CASRRGTGPTGELFF. CDR3 coding DNA: TGTGCCAGCCGCCGCGGGACAGGGCCCACCGGGGAGCTGTTTTTT.

This clonotype has more than one count but fewer than ten. Here the CDR3 DNA reads TGTGCCAGCAGTCCATTAGTAGGCACCGGGGAGCTGTTTTTT. The encoded protein is CASSPLVGTGELFF. J is TRBJ2-2 and V is TRBV6-1; D unresolved. Trimming removed 5 bases at V and 4 bases at J, with 11 bases between. This CDR3 has 14 residues. Germline V gene data show CDR1 as MNHNS and CDR2 as SASEGT.

The chain couples TRBV12-3 or TRBV12-4 to TRBJ2-7, with D perhaps matching TRBD1 (6 bases). The CDR3 runs 13 residues. V lost 6 bases, J lost 2 bases, and 11 bases lay in between. For the CDR3, the DNA is TGTGCCAGCAGGGGGGCAGGACCCTACGAGCAGTACTTC. It codes for CASRGAGPYEQYF.

This chain joins TRBV6-1 and TRBJ2-1; 9 bases match TRBD1. The CDR3 spans 17 residues. J gave up 3 bases and V 6 bases, and 12 bases lay outside the gene matches. Germline V gene lookup returns CDR1 MNHNS and CDR2 SASEGT. CDR3 amino acids: CASRGFGTGNGYNEQFF. Written as DNA, the CDR3 is TGTGCCAGCAGGGGGTTCGGGACAGGGAACGGCTACAATGAGCAGTTCTTC.

For this clonotype: A clone one base away is much larger, so this may be a read error. V and J are TRBV12-3 or TRBV12-4 and TRBJ2-7; 9 bases are shared with TRBD2. This CDR3 spans 14 amino acids. After removal of 4 bases from V and 0 bases from J, the junction contained 1 base not matched to a gene. The CDR3 sequence is CASSWTSVSYEQYF. The CDR3 DNA reads TGTGCCAGCAGTTGGACTAGCGTCTCCTACGAGCAGTACTTC.

This clonotype was seen ten or more times. The chain links TRBV27 to TRBJ2-3; possible D gene TRBD1, 7 bases. Germline V CDR1 and CDR2: MNHEY, SMNVEV (reference sequence). This CDR3 region has 15 residues. Trimming removed 5 bases at V and 0 bases at J, with 12 bases between. CDR3: CASSAGQSSTDTQYF. Written as DNA, the CDR3 is TGTGCCAGCAGTGCGGGACAGTCTAGCACAGATACGCAGTATTTT.

The chain has TRBV5-8 and TRBJ2-7, with D uncertain. The V end was cut by 2 bases, the J end by 3 bases, with 21 bases between. Germline CDR1 is SGHTS and CDR2 is YDEGEE. The CDR3 sequence is 17 residues long. This CDR3 is CASSFSFRSGYLYEQYF. CDR3 sequence (DNA): TGTGCCAGCAGCTTCAGCTTTAGGTCAGGATATCTCTACGAGCAGTACTTC.

This clonotype was recorded many times. The V gene is TRBV5-6, the J gene TRBJ2-2; 12 nucleotides line up with TRBD2. This CDR3 is built from 16 residues. Germline V gives CDR1 SGHDT, CDR2 YYEEEE. V shed 6 bases and J 3 bases; nucleotides not matched to a gene: 6. CDR3 nucleotide sequence: TGTGCCAGCATCCGACTAGCGGGAGCTCACACCGGGGAGCTGTTTTTT. The encoded protein is CASIRLAGAHTGELFF.

This clonotype was seen a handful of times. The chain couples TRBV19 to TRBJ2-1; TRBD2 matches at 10 bases. The CDR3 consists of 16 residues. Trimming at V came to 4 bases and at J to 2 bases, leaving 5 bases not matched to a gene. Germline V gives CDR1 LNHDA, CDR2 SQIVND (reference sequence). The DNA for the CDR3 is TGTGCCAGTAGTACCATAAGCGGGAGGGCCTACAATGAGCAGTTCTTC. The encoded protein is CASSTISGRAYNEQFF. The complete variable domain, with remaining parts taken from reference TRBV19 and TRBJ2-1, reads DGGITQSPKYLFRKEGQNVTLSCEQNLNHDAMYWYRQDPGQGLRLIYYSQIVNDFQKGDIAEGYSVSREKKESFPLTVTSAQKNPTAFYLCASSTISGRAYNEQFFGPGTRLTVL.

This clonotype has just a few counts. The chain recombines TRBV28 with TRBJ1-6; TRBD1 agrees at 8 bases. The CDR3 length is 14 residues. The junction had 7 bases not matched to a gene; V was cut back by 5 bases and J by 10 bases. Germline-derived CDR1 and CDR2 are MDHEN and SYDVKM. The CDR3 protein is CASSGDRLRSPLHF. Here the CDR3 DNA reads TGTGCCAGCAGTGGGGACAGGCTGAGGTCACCCCTCCACTTT.